This TCR beta chain was profiled in a study of shared clonotypes between healthy human individuals. With regard to this clone: Antigen: not known.

Points from the study as a whole: Across several donors, naive CD4 shared 5% to 6%, naive CD8 under 4%, memory CD4 about 2.5%, memory CD8 about 0.4%.

Positively selected for CCR7, the CD45RO-negative cells used as naive CD8 cells excluded terminally differentiated effector memory CD45RA+ cells. Nashville, Tennessee was home to all donors, each a Caucasian adult. Some clones are missing from TCRdb's copy, which holds only in-frame ones; the method was immunoSEQ multiplex PCR. The sample records some 2,000,000 clones, roughly 95% being singletons. The specimen was naive CD8+ T cells sorted from blood. This receptor was obtained from a young man in good health.

The CDR3 loop is CASSGSGSGANVLTF. CDR3 sequence (DNA): TGTGCCAGCAGCGGTAGTGGCTCTGGGGCCAACGTCCTGACTTTC. The rearrangement uses TRBV9 and TRBJ2-6; D unclear. The germline V gene encodes CDR1 SGDLS and CDR2 YYNGEE. This CDR3 comprises 15 residues. V lost 3 bases and J 0 bases, leaving 7 bases between the germline ends.